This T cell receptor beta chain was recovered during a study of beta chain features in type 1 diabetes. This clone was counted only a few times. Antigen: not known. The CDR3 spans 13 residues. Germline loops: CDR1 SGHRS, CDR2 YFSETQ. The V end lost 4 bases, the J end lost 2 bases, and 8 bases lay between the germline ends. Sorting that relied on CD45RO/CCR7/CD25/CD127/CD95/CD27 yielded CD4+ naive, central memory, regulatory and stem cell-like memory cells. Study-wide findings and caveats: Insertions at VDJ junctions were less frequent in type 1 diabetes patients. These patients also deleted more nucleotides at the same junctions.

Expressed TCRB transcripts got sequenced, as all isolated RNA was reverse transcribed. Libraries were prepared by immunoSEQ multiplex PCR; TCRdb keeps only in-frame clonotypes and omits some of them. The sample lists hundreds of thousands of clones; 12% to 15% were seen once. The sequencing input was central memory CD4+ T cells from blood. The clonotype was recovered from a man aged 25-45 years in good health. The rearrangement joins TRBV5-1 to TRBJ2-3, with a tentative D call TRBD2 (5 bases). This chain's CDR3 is CASSRGYTDTQYF. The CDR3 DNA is TGCGCCAGCAGCAGAGGGTACACAGATACGCAGTATTTT.